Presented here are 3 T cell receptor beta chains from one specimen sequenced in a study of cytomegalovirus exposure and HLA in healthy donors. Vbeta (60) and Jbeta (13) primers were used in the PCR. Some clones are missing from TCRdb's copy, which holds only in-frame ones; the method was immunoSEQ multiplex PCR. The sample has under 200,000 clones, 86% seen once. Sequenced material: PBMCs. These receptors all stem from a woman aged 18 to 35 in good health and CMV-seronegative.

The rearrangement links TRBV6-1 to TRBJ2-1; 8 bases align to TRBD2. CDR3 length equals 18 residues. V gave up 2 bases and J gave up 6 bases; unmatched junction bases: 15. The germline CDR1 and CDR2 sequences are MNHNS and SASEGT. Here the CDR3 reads CASSELVAGPPPTNEQFF. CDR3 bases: TGTGCCAGCAGTGAATTGGTAGCGGGACCACCCCCCACCAATGAGCAGTTCTTC.

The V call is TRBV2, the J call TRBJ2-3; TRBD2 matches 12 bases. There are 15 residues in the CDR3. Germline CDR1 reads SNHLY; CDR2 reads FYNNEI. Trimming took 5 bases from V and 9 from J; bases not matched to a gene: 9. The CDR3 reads CASSPSSGGAGTQYF. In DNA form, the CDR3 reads TGTGCCAGCAGTCCCTCTAGCGGGGGGGCGGGAACGCAGTATTTT.

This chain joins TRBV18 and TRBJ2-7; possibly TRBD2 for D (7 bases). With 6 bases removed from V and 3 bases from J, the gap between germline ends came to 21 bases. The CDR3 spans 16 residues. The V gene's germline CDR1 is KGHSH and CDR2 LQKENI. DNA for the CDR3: TGTGCCAGCTCCCTCTCGAGGGGGGGAGGTGACTACGAGCAGTACTTC. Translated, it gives CASSLSRGGGDYEQYF.